This T cell receptor beta chain derives from a study of T cells in Graves' hyperthyroidism and ophthalmopathy. The CDR3 totals 14 residues. Germline V CDR1 and CDR2: MNHNS, SASEGT. The V and J ends lost 0 bases and 7 bases respectively, with 13 bases between them. This clonotype occurred many times. Amplification targeted TCR beta CDR3 regions from RNA transcripts. The HTBI primer set drove a first-round RT-PCR of the TCR CDR3. Via MiXCR, TCRdb re-called the multiplex PCR reads, giving one row per CDR3 protein. The repertoire holds around 450,000 distinct CDR3 sequences, with approximately 14% as singletons.

The source of this sequence is a woman younger than 35 with Graves' hyperthyroidism. The chain employs TRBV6-1 and TRBJ2-7; D is possibly TRBD2 (6 bases). Input material: blood. Here the CDR3 reads CASSEAGARGEQYF. CDR3 DNA: TGTGCCAGCAGTGAAGCAGGGGCGCGGGGAGAGCAGTACTTC.